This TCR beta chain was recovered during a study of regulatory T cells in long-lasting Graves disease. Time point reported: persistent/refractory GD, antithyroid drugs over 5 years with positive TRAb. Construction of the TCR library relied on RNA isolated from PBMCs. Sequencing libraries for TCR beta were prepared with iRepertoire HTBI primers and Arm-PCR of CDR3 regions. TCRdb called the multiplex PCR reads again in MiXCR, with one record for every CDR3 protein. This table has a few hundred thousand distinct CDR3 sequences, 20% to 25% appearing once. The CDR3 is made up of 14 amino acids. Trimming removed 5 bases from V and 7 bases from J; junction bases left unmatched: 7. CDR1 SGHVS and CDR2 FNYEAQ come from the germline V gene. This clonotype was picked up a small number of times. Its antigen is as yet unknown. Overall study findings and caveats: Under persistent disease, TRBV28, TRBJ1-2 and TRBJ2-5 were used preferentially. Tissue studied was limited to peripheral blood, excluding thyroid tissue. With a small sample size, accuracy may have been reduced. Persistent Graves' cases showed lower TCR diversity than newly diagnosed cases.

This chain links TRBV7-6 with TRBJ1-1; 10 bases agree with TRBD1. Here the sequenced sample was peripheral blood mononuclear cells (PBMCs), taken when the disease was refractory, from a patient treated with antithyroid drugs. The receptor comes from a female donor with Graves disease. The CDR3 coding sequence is TGTGCCAGCAGCCAAAGGGACAGGGGCTATGAAGCTTTCTTT. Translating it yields CASSQRDRGYEAFF.